In its sample, the clone carrying this T cell receptor (beta chain) was seen many times. What it recognizes is unknown. This record belongs to a study of Graves' ophthalmopathy and Graves' hyperthyroidism. Study-wide background: Blood was drawn at initial diagnosis, before any treatment. Study-level findings and limits: In blood, most expanded thyroid clonotypes above 0.001 frequency were also detected. A model of 13 signatures distinguished ophthalmopathy from stable hyperthyroidism at around 90% sensitivity and about 80% specificity.

Exclusion applied to patients with other autoimmune diseases, uncontrolled infections, pregnancy or lactation. Amplification of TCR beta CDR3 regions used RNA transcripts. Scientists carried out first-round RT-PCR using HTBI primers and then a second-round multiplex PCR. TCRdb re-called the multiplex PCR reads with MiXCR, one entry per CDR3 protein. The repertoire holds about 220,000 distinct CDR3 sequences, with roughly 21% as singletons. The specimen sequenced was peripheral blood. The sequence was collected from a woman aged 50 to 60 with Graves' ophthalmopathy.

The CDR3 loop reads CASSLRTPTNTGELFF. In DNA form, the CDR3 reads TGTGCCAGCAGTTTGAGGACCCCTACGAACACCGGGGAGCTGTTTTTT. This chain connects TRBV28 to TRBJ2-2; D gene unclear. CDR3 length: 16 residues. The V end was cut by 3 bases, the J end by 0 bases, with 11 bases between. Germline V gene sequence: CDR1 MDHEN, CDR2 SYDVKM.